These 4 T cell receptor beta chains share one sample of origin, sequenced in a study of OX40 agonist ivuxolimab in advanced cancers. Assay: immunoSEQ multiplex PCR; the TCRdb copy retains only in-frame clones and omits some. Here the sample spans tens of thousands of clones, roughly 80% being singletons. Sequenced here: CD4+ or CD8+ T cells sorted from blood, sampled in a trial of the OX40 agonist ivuxolimab. Receptor source: an adult with an advanced solid tumor such as melanoma, head and neck, liver or kidney cancer.

The chain combines TRBV11-3 with TRBJ2-5; 14 bases fit TRBD2. There are 18 residues in the CDR3. J was trimmed by 1 base and V by 7 bases; bases with no gene match: 11. Germline CDR1 reads SGHNT; CDR2 reads YENEEA. The CDR3 DNA reads as TGTGCCAGCACCGGGCTGGGACTAGCGGGGGAGATCCAAGAGACCCAGTACTTC. As protein: CASTGLGLAGEIQETQYF.

This rearrangement joins TRBV5-4 to TRBJ1-1; D not certain. CDR1 SGHNT and CDR2 YYREEE come from the germline V gene (reference sequence). This CDR3 has 13 amino acids. V was pared by 3 bases and J by 10 bases, with 16 bases between. This chain's CDR3 is CASSSGSTTGAFF. Written as DNA, the CDR3 is TGTGCCAGCAGCTCGGGCAGTACGACCGGAGCTTTCTTT.

The chain has TRBV7-2 and TRBJ1-2; D may be TRBD1 (5 bases). CDR3 length: 14 amino acids. Germline V gene data show CDR1 as SGHTA and CDR2 as FQGNSA. Trimming cost V 4 bases and J 3 bases, with 12 bases left between them. The CDR3 DNA reads as TGTGCCAGCAGCTCGGGACGGAGTTACTATGGCTACACCTTC. Amino acid sequence: CASSSGRSYYGYTF.

The chain recombines TRBV6-1 with TRBJ2-7; a possible D gene is TRBD1 (6 bases). This CDR3 has 13 residues. The V gene's germline CDR1 is MNHNS and CDR2 SASEGT. The germline V and J ends were trimmed by 0 bases and 5 bases, with 8 bases remaining between them. This CDR3 reads CASSEAGAHEQYV. The CDR3 coding sequence is TGTGCCAGCAGTGAAGCGGGGGCCCACGAGCAGTACGTC.